This T cell receptor beta chain was retrieved from a study of shared clonotypes between healthy human individuals. Study-wide results and caveats: Sorted-subset samples were not fully sequenced, rarefaction indicated. Only blood samples were collected, and tissue repertoires likely differ.

This CDR3 region has 15 residues. The ends were cut back, 5 bases at V and 1 base at J, with 14 bases in the middle. The germline CDR1 and CDR2 sequences are MDHEN and SYDVKM. Turning to this clone: Its target is not known.

When replicate PCRs were run on sorted subsets, they used 150 to 250 ng DNA, some 30,000 T cell genomes. Assay used: immunoSEQ multiplex PCR; TCRdb lists only in-frame clones, some missing. The sample lists around 2.5 million clones; roughly 93% were seen once. This sequence was found in a man aged 18-30 years in good health. Some clones in this sample may be carry-over from other donors' samples. The chain employs TRBV28 and TRBJ1-2, with D unresolved. Sequencing was done on a sample of naive CD4+ T cells from PBMCs. Sample subset: CD45RA+ positively selected. This CDR3 is CASSASRDYNYGYTF. Written as DNA, the CDR3 is TGTGCCAGCAGTGCGAGTCGCGACTATAACTATGGCTACACCTTC.